This T cell receptor beta chain stems from a study of cytomegalovirus exposure and HLA in healthy donors. Regarding the study as a whole: After further analysis at a later stage, 16,951 TCR beta sequences were associated with HLA alleles at 0.05 false discovery rate. The authors later found TCR association rates varying by HLA locus, with DRB1 most and HLA-C fewest. Reports showed the classifier diagnosing cytomegalovirus status with high specificity and sensitivity.

The PCR used 60 Vbeta and 13 Jbeta primers. Repertoires were generated with immunoSEQ multiplex PCR, while TCRdb's copy carries only in-frame clones and drops some. This sample has 100,000 to 150,000 clones; about two thirds occur once, and the top ten carry approximately 3.8%. As for this clone: What it binds is not known.

The germline V gene has CDR1 MNHEY and CDR2 SMNVEV (reference sequence). The CDR3 runs to 13 residues. The V segment lost 6 bases and the J segment 3 bases; nucleotides outside the gene matches: 4. The chain couples TRBV27 to TRBJ1-2; TRBD1 matches at 7 bases. The sequence was collected from a man younger than 45 in good health and CMV-seronegative. Material for sequencing was PBMCs. The chain's CDR3 is CASSLTGDYGYTF. The CDR3 DNA reads as TGTGCCAGCAGCCTAACAGGGGACTATGGCTACACCTTC.